These T cell receptor beta chains were read from a single sample in a study of blood T cells in healthy people across ages. TCRdb called the 5' RACE reads again in MiXCR, with one record for every CDR3 protein. The table has about 630,000 distinct CDR3 sequences, 20% to 25% seen once. The specimen was blood. These receptors were taken from an older man in good health. CDR3s include the opening cysteine and the closing phenylalanine or tryptophan.

v_call: TRBV7-9
cdr3_aa: CASIEGASYEQYF

v_call: TRBV4-2
cdr3_aa: CASSRSLAAPYEQYF

v_call: TRBV20-1
cdr3_aa: CSAKLAGGPSTDTQYF

v_call: TRBV20-1
cdr3_aa: CSARDRGTGVSGANVLTF

v_call: TRBV3-1
cdr3_aa: CASSQALAGGNEQYF

v_call: TRBV6-2/TRBV6-3
cdr3_aa: CASSSSRSTNEKLFF

v_call: TRBV12-3/TRBV12-4
cdr3_aa: CASSLGRGTQYF

v_call: TRBV20-1
cdr3_aa: CSAETQTMNTEAFF

v_call: TRBV5-1
cdr3_aa: CASTPGTGNTEAFF

v_call: TRBV6-1
cdr3_aa: CASSETRGNSYEQYF

v_call: TRBV3-1
cdr3_aa: CASSQYGGSGANEQFF

v_call: TRBV28
cdr3_aa: CASSRDRGFSYEQYF

v_call: TRBV12-3/TRBV12-4
cdr3_aa: CASSQRTATYNEQFF

v_call: TRBV6-4
cdr3_aa: CAIQGRPRQFF

v_call: TRBV3-1
cdr3_aa: CASSQDVGRYTF

v_call: TRBV20-1
cdr3_aa: CSASGQGHQPQHF

v_call: TRBV20-1
cdr3_aa: CSAREGQGIPYEQYF

v_call: TRBV3-1
cdr3_aa: CASSQRGQGSTDTQYF

v_call: TRBV18
cdr3_aa: CASSSSGVPGNTIYF

v_call: TRBV20-1
cdr3_aa: CSARVGSLAKNIQYF

v_call: TRBV14
cdr3_aa: CASSYQGAGYNEQFF

v_call: TRBV7-3
cdr3_aa: CASSRSGIGDTQYF

v_call: TRBV20-1
cdr3_aa: CSASIGYQETQYF

v_call: TRBV9
cdr3_aa: CASSVVGRAGETQYF

v_call: TRBV5-1
cdr3_aa: CASSLSGTSEETQYF

v_call: TRBV27
cdr3_aa: CASSLGTSGSRGKETQYF

v_call: TRBV5-1
cdr3_aa: CASSFGRGRSTDTQYF

v_call: TRBV20-1
cdr3_aa: CSARLQTASGSLETQYF

v_call: TRBV5-6
cdr3_aa: CASSATGYLRETQYF

v_call: TRBV6-4
cdr3_aa: CASKTSGSSDTQYF

v_call: TRBV20-1
cdr3_aa: CSGVSSGLYGETQYF

v_call: TRBV29-1
cdr3_aa: CSVVPNKETQYF

v_call: TRBV29-1
cdr3_aa: CSVYRGFQETQYF

v_call: TRBV4-1
cdr3_aa: CASSQGVGQPYSVELFF

v_call: TRBV20-1
cdr3_aa: CSARDSGLAGVYTDTQYF

v_call: TRBV28
cdr3_aa: CASSSLGQSYNEQFF

v_call: TRBV20-1
cdr3_aa: CSAKVGGETQYF

v_call: TRBV6-5
cdr3_aa: CASRPATVSNEKLFF

v_call: TRBV20-1
cdr3_aa: CSASSGLAGDYNEQFF

v_call: TRBV13
cdr3_aa: CASSWQGGGNIQYF